A selection of T cell receptor beta chains follows, all from one sample in a study of blood T cell repertoires in COVID-19. TCRdb's table, derived via immunoSEQ multiplex PCR, lists solely in-frame clones and lacks some. The sample lists over 140,000 clones; about three quarters were seen once. Sequencing input: PBMCs or T cells enriched from blood (not recorded which). These receptors were obtained from a woman aged 45-65 years who had recovered from COVID-19. Each CDR3 is given with its conserved first and last residue. The D gene is left open where the match is weak. Rows may omit the clone size; those that give it use once, few, many or a size class.

j_call v_call clone_size d_call cdr3_nt cdr3_aa
TRBJ2-1 TRBV13 NA NA TGTGCCAGCAGCCGGACTGATAGCTATGAGCAGTTCTTC CASSRTDSYEQFF
TRBJ1-6 TRBV11-2 NA NA TGTGCCAGCAGCCAAGGGACACGCAATTCACCCCTCCACTTT CASSQGTRNSPLHF
TRBJ2-1 TRBV30 once TRBD2 TGTGCCTGGAGGAGGCTAGCGGGAAGAATTGAGCAGTTCTTC CAWRRLAGRIEQFF
TRBJ1-1 TRBV9 NA TRBD1 TGTGCCAGCAGCCCCCGAGGGGGACAGTTGAACACTGAAGCTTTCTTT CASSPRGGQLNTEAFF
TRBJ2-5 TRBV7-6 NA TRBD1 TGTGCCAGCAGCTTAGGGGGCAGGGGGCTTTTGGAGACCCAGTACTTC CASSLGGRGLLETQYF
TRBJ1-2 TRBV27 NA TRBD1 TGTGCCAGCAGTTTTGACAGGGGAGGTCCCTATGGCTACACCTTC CASSFDRGGPYGYTF
TRBJ1-2 TRBV6-4 once NA TGTGCCAGCAGTGACGGGGCAGGCGGCTACACCTTC CASSDGAGGYTF
TRBJ1-6 TRBV6-1 NA NA TGTGCCAGCAGTGATACAGGAATCAGCTCCTATAATTCACCCCTCCACTTT CASSDTGISSYNSPLHF
TRBJ2-7 TRBV11-3 NA NA TGTGCCAGCAGCACCGACATGGTGAGCTCCTACGAGCAGTACTTC CASSTDMVSSYEQYF
TRBJ2-3 TRBV4-1 few TRBD1 TGCGCCAGCAGCCGCCAGGACAGGGGGACAGATACGCAGTATTTT CASSRQDRGTDTQYF
TRBJ2-7 TRBV11-2 NA NA TGTGCCAGCAGCTTGCTCAGGGCGGCCTACGAGCAGTACTTC CASSLLRAAYEQYF
TRBJ2-1 TRBV11-2 few TRBD2 TGTGCCAGCAGCTTTCGTCGGGCGGGGGGTTACAATGAGCAGTTCTTC CASSFRRAGGYNEQFF
TRBJ1-1 TRBV12-5 NA TRBD1 TGTGCTAGTGGTTCGACAGGGCAGACTGAAGCTTTCTTT CASGSTGQTEAFF
TRBJ2-7 TRBV6-1 few TRBD2 TGTGCCAGCAGTGAATTGAGCGGGAAGCCTAGCGAGCAGTACTTC CASSELSGKPSEQYF
TRBJ1-5 TRBV5-1 NA NA TGCGCCAGCAGCCCGGACAGCCGACAGCCCCAGCATTTT CASSPDSRQPQHF
TRBJ1-5 TRBV18 NA TRBD1 TGTGCCAGCTCACCGTACCGGGACAGGGACAATCAGCCCCAGCATTTT CASSPYRDRDNQPQHF
TRBJ2-5 TRBV11-3 NA TRBD2 TGTGCCAGCAGCTCACGGGGCGGGGGGAGATCCCAAGAGACCCAGTACTTC CASSSRGGGRSQETQYF
TRBJ2-7 TRBV2 NA NA TGTGCCAGCACCCCGCGGGGCTTGATCCCCGAGCAGTACTTC CASTPRGLIPEQYF
TRBJ2-4 TRBV11-3 NA NA TGTGCCAGCAGCTTAGATACGGGCCAGGGGGCCAAAAACATTCAGTACTTC CASSLDTGQGAKNIQYF
TRBJ2-2 TRBV3-1/TRBV3-2 NA TRBD1 TGTGCCAGCAGCGGGACAGTAACGAACACCGGGGAGCTGTTTTTT CASSGTVTNTGELFF
TRBJ1-6 TRBV9 few NA TGTGCCAGCAGCCTCGGGGGTTATAATTCACCCCTCCACTTT CASSLGGYNSPLHF
TRBJ1-5 TRBV6-1 NA TRBD1 TGTGCCAGCAGTGAAGGGGGACAGCACAATCAGCCCCAGCATTTT CASSEGGQHNQPQHF
TRBJ2-5 TRBV7-2 few NA TGTGCCAGCAGCTTGGTTAGGGGGCAAGAGACCCAGTACTTC CASSLVRGQETQYF
TRBJ1-1 TRBV2 NA NA TGTGCCAGCAGTAGGCAGGGTGGTACTGAAGCTTTCTTT CASSRQGGTEAFF
TRBJ2-3 TRBV6-5 NA NA TGTGCCAGCAGTTACGGCAGGGTAGGATTAGGTACGCAGTATTTT CASSYGRVGLGTQYF
TRBJ1-2 TRBV2 NA TRBD1 TGTGCCAGCGATCAGGGGGCGGTCGGTGGCTACACCTTC CASDQGAVGGYTF
TRBJ1-1 TRBV30 NA NA TGTACCTGGAGTGTACGAGGTTGGCAGTTGAACACTGAAGCTTTCTTT CTWSVRGWQLNTEAFF
TRBJ1-5 TRBV27 NA TRBD1 TGTGCCAGCAGTCCACAGGACAGGGGGCGGGATCAGCCCCAGCATTTT CASSPQDRGRDQPQHF
TRBJ2-1 TRBV7-3 NA TRBD2 TGTGCCAGCAGCTCTACCGGGACTAGCGGGAGGGGTGTTGAGCAGTTCTTC CASSSTGTSGRGVEQFF
TRBJ1-1 TRBV3-1/TRBV3-2 NA NA TGTGCCAGCAGCCAAGGCGGTCAGAACACTGAAGCTTTCTTT CASSQGGQNTEAFF
TRBJ2-5 TRBV11-2 NA NA TGTGCCAGCAGCTTAGGGTCAGCGGCCGTAGAGACCCAGTACTTC CASSLGSAAVETQYF
TRBJ2-1 TRBV5-5 NA NA TGTGCCAGCAGCCTGGGAGTGTGGGAGCAGTTCTTC CASSLGVWEQFF
TRBJ2-5 TRBV5-1 NA NA TGCGCCAGCAGCTTGGTTGGAGCGGAGGGGGAGACCCAGTACTTC CASSLVGAEGETQYF